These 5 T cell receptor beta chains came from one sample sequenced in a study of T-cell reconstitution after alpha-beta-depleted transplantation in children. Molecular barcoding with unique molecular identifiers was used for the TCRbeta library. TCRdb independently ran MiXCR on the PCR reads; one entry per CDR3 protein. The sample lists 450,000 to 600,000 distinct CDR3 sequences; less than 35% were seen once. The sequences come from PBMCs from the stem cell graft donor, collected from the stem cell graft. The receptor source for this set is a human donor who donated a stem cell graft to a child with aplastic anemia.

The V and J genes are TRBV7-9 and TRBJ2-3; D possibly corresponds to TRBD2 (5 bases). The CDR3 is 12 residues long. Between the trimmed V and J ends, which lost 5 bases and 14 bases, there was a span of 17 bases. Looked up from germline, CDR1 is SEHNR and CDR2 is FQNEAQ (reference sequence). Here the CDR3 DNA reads TGTGCCAGCAGCCCTCGCGGAATCACTAGGTATTTT. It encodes CASSPRGITRYF.

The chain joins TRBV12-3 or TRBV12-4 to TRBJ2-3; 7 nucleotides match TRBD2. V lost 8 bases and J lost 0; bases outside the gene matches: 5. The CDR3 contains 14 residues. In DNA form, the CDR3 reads TGTGCCAGCCTAGCGGCTTCTAGCACAGATACGCAGTATTTT. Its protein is CASLAASSTDTQYF.

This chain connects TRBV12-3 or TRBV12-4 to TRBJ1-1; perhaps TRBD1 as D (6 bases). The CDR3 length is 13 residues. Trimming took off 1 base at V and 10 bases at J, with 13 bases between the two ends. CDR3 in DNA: TGTGCCAGCAGTTTAGAGGGGGGCACAGGAGCTTTCTTT. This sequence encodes CASSLEGGTGAFF.

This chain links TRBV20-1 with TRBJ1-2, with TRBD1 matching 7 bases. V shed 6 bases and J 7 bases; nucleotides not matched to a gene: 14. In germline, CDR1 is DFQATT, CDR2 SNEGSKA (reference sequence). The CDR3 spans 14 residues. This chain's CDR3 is CSATPDRVTSGYTF. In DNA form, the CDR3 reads TGCAGTGCCACGCCCGACAGGGTGACTTCTGGCTACACCTTC.

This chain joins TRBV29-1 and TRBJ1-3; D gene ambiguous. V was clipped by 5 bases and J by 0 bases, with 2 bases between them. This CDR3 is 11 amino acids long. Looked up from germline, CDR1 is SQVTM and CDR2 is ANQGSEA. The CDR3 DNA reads TGCAGCGTTTTCTCTGGAAACACCATATATTTT. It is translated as CSVFSGNTIYF.